What follows is one T cell receptor (beta chain) and its context. This clone has more than one count but fewer than ten. The target of this receptor is not known. Base qualities were left out, and no much larger clone turns up one base away. Read against the paper, the sample's time point label means: less than five weeks on oral tofacitinib. The sample's treatment or condition label, decoded: oral pan-JAK inhibitor, 5-10 mg twice daily. Lesional scalp punch biopsies and peripheral blood were obtained from alopecia areata patients. PBMCs were isolated by density centrifugation and stained for CD3, CD4 and CD8, after which CD4+ and CD8+ T cells were sorted on a FACSAria. The V end loses 4 bases and the J end loses 2 bases, and a stretch of 11 bases separates them. The germline V gene specifies SGHRS as CDR1 and YFSETQ as CDR2. The CDR3 starts with the cysteine, ends with the phenylalanine, and has 14 residues. Only CDR3 DNA remains: 42 bases, in frame from the first base.

Libraries were constructed by the immunoSEQ multiplex PCR assay. To provide template for TCR sequencing, every sample had RNA extracted and reverse transcribed into cDNA. SuperScript III was used to make first-strand cDNA, primed with a 2:1 mix of oligo-dT and random hexamers. A synthetic immune receptor repertoire was used to assess amplification bias, and residual bias was removed computationally. The paper's data handling went like this. After raw reads were preprocessed to remove errors, the CDR3 was defined following IMGT conventions as running from the conserved cysteine to phenylalanine. Clonality was calculated as 1 minus Shannon entropy normalized by log2 of the number of productive unique TCRs. Whether each scalp clone was CD4 or CD8 was inferred by checking scalp TCRbeta sequences against the CD4 and CD8 repertoires from sorted blood. TCRdb took over this immuneACCESS table, retaining in-frame rearrangements with V and J assigned. Such tables are incomplete; in checked studies, under half of the missing clones stem from an unresolved V gene, and the remainder is unexplained. That table gives V, J and clone size, and the DNA gave D and trimming. Recorded for this sample are about 210,000 clones; 50% to 70% of them occurred a single time. Roughly 1.5% of the sample is held by the ten biggest clonotypes.

This entry belongs to a study of CD8+ T cells in alopecia areata (dated by TCRdb to 2017 to 2018). General notes on the study: The treated patients, all with moderate-to-severe alopecia areata, were enrolled in an open-label pilot trial of oral tofacitinib given at 5 to 10 mg twice daily. In both human patients and the C3H/HeJ mouse model, the study applied high-throughput TCRbeta sequencing to look at T cell clonal expansion in alopecia areata. TCRbeta CDR3 regions were amplified by immunoSEQ multiplex PCR with 35 Vbeta forward and 13 Jbeta reverse primers. The RNA source kit depended on sample type: the PAXgene miRNA kit for fixed scalp, the miRNeasy kit for PBMCs, and the RNeasy kit for mouse skin. The SALT score, which quantifies the percentage of affected scalp surface area, was used to measure disease severity in treated patients. Scalp tissue and sorted CD4+ and CD8+ peripheral blood T cells from patchy and totalis/universalis alopecia areata patients and from healthy controls were covered by human TCRbeta sequencing. Scalp clonality was compared across normal scalp (n=4), patchy alopecia areata scalp (n=8), and alopecia totalis/universalis scalp (n=8). Biopsies were taken from tofacitinib-treated patients at baseline and again at 4 and 24 weeks into treatment, and several of those patients also had a later scalp biopsy. Tofacitinib was administered for 6 to 18 months, and 6 months of follow-up off drug were then conducted to assess delayed response and recurrence.

What the study reported, not specific to this receptor: Tofacitinib significantly lowered scalp clonality and the number of expanded CD8+ clones among the top 100 scalp clones. Because the treated cohort was small and included a single nonresponder, larger studies are needed to assess links between baseline CD8+ expansion and response. Shared TCR sequences between patients were less evident than in mice, which may be partly attributable to HLA diversity in the patient population. Unlike mouse skin, which is dominated by gammadelta T cells, normal human skin has resident alphabeta T cells that are also sequenced, and this complicates analysis of the scalp TCR repertoire. Many expanded lesional clones persisted in scalp and blood during tofacitinib treatment, which may partly explain relapse after stopping treatment. Lesional scalp, especially in alopecia totalis/universalis, showed higher clonality and more expanded CD8+ clones than normal scalp, suggesting antigenic drive.

Material: CD4+ T cells sorted from blood, obtained at week 4, from a patient treated with tofacitinib. The sequence links TRBV5-1 to TRBJ2-3; no confident D gene assignment can be made. The receptor's source is a human donor with alopecia areata. For the CDR3, the sequence is CASSRRTLTDTQYF. Read as DNA, the sequence is TGCGCCAGCAGCCGACGGACCCTCACAGATACGCAGTATTTT.